A selection of T cell receptor beta chains follows, all from one sample in a study of shared clonotypes between healthy human individuals. Some clones are missing from TCRdb's copy, which holds only in-frame ones; the method was immunoSEQ multiplex PCR. Here the sample spans about 490,000 clones, 81% being singletons. Sequencing was done on a sample of PBMCs. Receptor source: a woman aged 40 to 50 in good health. Some clones in this sample may be carry-over from other donors' samples. The CDR3 runs from the conserved cysteine through the conserved F or W. The order of the fields is clone size, D gene, V gene, CDR3 protein. D genes are given only for firm matches. The size field is filled for only some rows; it gives once, few, many or a size class.

>.|TRBD2|TRBV25-1
CASSEGGSYEQYF
>.|.|TRBV10-1
CASSEYPDTNSYEQYF
>.|.|TRBV7-3
CASSLGLRTDTQYF
>.|.|TRBV30
CAWSRGGANEKLFF
>.|.|TRBV20-1
CSVRGVAQHF
>.|TRBD2|TRBV6-1
CASSEMASGRVETQYF
>few|.|TRBV2
CASGEAVNQPQHF
>.|.|TRBV27
CASSRRVGSRAESYEQYF
>.|.|TRBV5-6
CASSLARAISGANVLTF
>once|TRBD1|TRBV30
CAWSGTGGASYEQYF
>.|TRBD2|TRBV5-4
CASSPPGTRGGLEQFF
>.|TRBD1|TRBV9
CASSVDQQGTGELFF
>.|TRBD1|TRBV28
CASSSPPRDSSYEQYF
>.|TRBD1|TRBV4-2
CASSQDPQGGLETQYF
>.|.|TRBV29-1
CSALFAGYYTF
>.|.|TRBV4-2
CASSQDSGGGNTGELFF
>.|TRBD2|TRBV11-3
CASSPGTSGETDTQYF
>.|.|TRBV14
CASSQANWGTDTQYF